This is a list of T cell receptor beta chains from one sample in a study of blood T cell repertoires in COVID-19. TCRdb's copy holds only in-frame clones and misses some; the assay was immunoSEQ multiplex PCR. The sample has around 24,000 clones; roughly 91% are singletons. The sequenced material came from peripheral blood. The source is a man in his 70s with COVID-19, enrolled during active disease. CDR3s include the opening cysteine and the closing phenylalanine or tryptophan. Each record gives: J gene, V gene, clone size, D gene, CDR3 DNA, CDR3 protein. A D gene is named only where the DNA matches it firmly. Clone size appears in some rows only: once, few, many, or a class for an expanded clone.

TRBJ1-4 | TRBV5-1 | NA | NA | TGCGCCAGCAGCAATGGCCTTGCAACTAATGAAAAACTGTTTTTT | CASSNGLATNEKLFF
TRBJ2-3 | TRBV12-3/TRBV12-4 | NA | NA | TGTGCCAGCAGTTTACGAGATACGCAGTATTTT | CASSLRDTQYF
TRBJ2-7 | TRBV6-5 | NA | TRBD1 | TGTGCCAGCCGGGACAGGGGAGACGAGCAGTACTTC | CASRDRGDEQYF
TRBJ2-1 | TRBV7-2 | NA | TRBD2 | TGTGCCAGCAGCCAGCTTCGCGGGAGCTTTGCGACCAATGAGCAGTTCTTC | CASSQLRGSFATNEQFF
TRBJ2-7 | TRBV4-1 | NA | NA | TGCGCCAGCAGCCAAGATAGGGCAGGGAAGCAGTACTTC | CASSQDRAGKQYF
TRBJ2-2 | TRBV15 | NA | TRBD1 | TGTGCCACCAGCACCCGGGACAGGGTTACCGGGGAGCTGTTTTTT | CATSTRDRVTGELFF
TRBJ2-7 | TRBV2 | NA | NA | TGTGCCAGCAGTGAAGGAACAGTTAGCTCCTACGAGCAGTACTTC | CASSEGTVSSYEQYF
TRBJ2-7 | TRBV5-6 | NA | TRBD1 | TGTGCCAGCAGCGACGGGACAGGACTCTCCTACGAGCAGTACTTC | CASSDGTGLSYEQYF
TRBJ1-1 | TRBV30 | once | TRBD1 | TGTGCCTGGACCCTACAGGGGGAGACTGAAGCTTTCTTT | CAWTLQGETEAFF
TRBJ2-2 | TRBV5-4 | once | TRBD1 | TGTGCCAGCAGCTTGCAGGGGGACACCGGGGAGCTGTTTTTT | CASSLQGDTGELFF
TRBJ2-1 | TRBV5-1 | once | TRBD1 | TGCGCCAGCAGCTTCGGGACAGGGAGCAATGAGCAGTTCTTC | CASSFGTGSNEQFF
TRBJ2-1 | TRBV30 | NA | TRBD2 | TGTGCCTTGGAAGGCGGACTAGCCAATGAGCAGTTCTTC | CALEGGLANEQFF
TRBJ1-3 | TRBV4-2 | NA | NA | TGTGCCAGCAGCCAAGCGGGGGTCTCCTCTGGAAACACCATATATTTT | CASSQAGVSSGNTIYF
TRBJ2-3 | TRBV30 | NA | TRBD1 | TGTGCCTGGAGTGTAGGGGGCCCAGATACGCAGTATTTT | CAWSVGGPDTQYF
TRBJ1-6 | TRBV18 | NA | TRBD1 | TGTGCCAGCTCACCCCTACTACAGGGGGCGAGTTCACCCCTCCACTTT | CASSPLLQGASSPLHF
TRBJ2-1 | TRBV19 | NA | TRBD1 | TGTGCCAGTAGTATGGGGACAGGGCTTTCCTACAATGAGCAGTTCTTC | CASSMGTGLSYNEQFF
TRBJ2-3 | TRBV7-6 | once | NA | TGTGCCAGCAGCTTAATGCGGGCCAGCACAGATACGCAGTATTTT | CASSLMRASTDTQYF
TRBJ2-7 | TRBV12-3/TRBV12-4 | NA | TRBD1 | TGTGCCAGCAGTGATATTACCGGGACAGGGGTCTTC | CASSDITGTGVF
TRBJ1-2 | TRBV4-1 | NA | TRBD1 | TGCGCCAGCAGCCAAGTATTCCGGGACAGGGTTGGCTACACCTTC | CASSQVFRDRVGYTF
TRBJ2-3 | TRBV4-2 | NA | NA | TGTGCCAGCAGCCAGTTTCTTAGCTACACAGATACGCAGTATTTT | CASSQFLSYTDTQYF
TRBJ1-1 | TRBV15 | NA | NA | TGTGCCACCAGCAGAGGAGTGAACACTGAAGCTTTCTTT | CATSRGVNTEAFF
TRBJ1-2 | TRBV6-4 | NA | TRBD1 | TGTGCCCGCCCAGGCGGGACAGGGGGACCCTATGGCTACACCTTC | CARPGGTGGPYGYTF
TRBJ1-2 | TRBV19 | NA | NA | TGTGCCAGTAGTGTCCCGCAGGGAGGACTCAACTATGGCTACACCTTC | CASSVPQGGLNYGYTF
TRBJ2-5 | TRBV6-6 | NA | TRBD2 | TGTGCCAGCAGTTACCCGCGGGGGGGTCAAGAGACCCAGTACTTC | CASSYPRGGQETQYF
TRBJ1-4 | TRBV5-1 | NA | NA | TGCGCCAGCAGCTTTGGACAGAATGAAAAACTGTTTTTT | CASSFGQNEKLFF
TRBJ2-7 | TRBV20-1 | NA | NA | TGCAGTGCTAGTCGAGGGAACAGCTACGAGCAGTACTTC | CSASRGNSYEQYF
TRBJ1-3 | TRBV7-8 | NA | TRBD1 | TGTGCCAGCAGCCCGGGACAGGGGGCTGGAAACACCATATATTTT | CASSPGQGAGNTIYF
TRBJ2-2 | TRBV7-6 | NA | NA | TGTGCCAGCAACTTTCAGGGGAACACCGGGGAGCTGTTTTTT | CASNFQGNTGELFF
TRBJ2-1 | TRBV12-3/TRBV12-4 | NA | NA | TGTGCCAGCAGTTTGATCCAAGACAGTAAGCAGTTCTTC | CASSLIQDSKQFF
TRBJ1-1 | TRBV5-8 | NA | NA | TGTGCCAGCAGCTTGATCACAATAAACACTGAAGCTTTCTTT | CASSLITINTEAFF
TRBJ2-5 | TRBV18 | NA | NA | TGTGCCAGCTCACGGGGAGACAAAGAGACCCAGTACTTC | CASSRGDKETQYF
TRBJ2-3 | TRBV5-1 | NA | NA | TGCGCCAGCCTGGAGGAGAAGGGCGATTCACGACCTCCGACAGATACGCAGTATTTT | CASLEEKGDSRPPTDTQYF
TRBJ2-1 | TRBV5-6 | NA | TRBD2 | TGTGCCAGCAGCTTCGGACTAGCGGGGCAGTTCTTC | CASSFGLAGQFF
TRBJ1-6 | TRBV27 | NA | NA | TGTGCCAGCAGATTAGGTGGAGGGATTAATTCACCCCTCCACTTT | CASRLGGGINSPLHF
TRBJ1-3 | TRBV18 | NA | TRBD1 | TGTGCCAGCTCACCGGAGGCAACAGGGGGGCCTTCTGGAAACACCATATATTTT | CASSPEATGGPSGNTIYF
TRBJ2-1 | TRBV7-9 | NA | TRBD2 | TGTGCCAGCAGCTACCGTAGGACTGGGACTAGCGGGGGCCGCCAGCAGTTCTTC | CASSYRRTGTSGGRQQFF
TRBJ2-2 | TRBV21-1 | NA | NA | TGTGCCAGCAGCGGGGCACAGCTCACCGGGGAGCTGTTTTTT | CASSGAQLTGELFF
TRBJ2-7 | TRBV19 | NA | TRBD2 | TGTGCCAGTAGCCCTATGCGGACTAGCTGGGACGAGCAGTACTTC | CASSPMRTSWDEQYF
TRBJ1-4 | TRBV7-8 | NA | NA | TGTGCCAGCAACATACAGGGTCGGGAAAAACTGTTTTTT | CASNIQGREKLFF
TRBJ2-4 | TRBV18 | NA | TRBD1 | TGTGCCAGCTCCTCGGGACAGGGGGCGAGGAAAAACATTCAGTACTTC | CASSSGQGARKNIQYF